These 8 T cell receptor beta chains were sequenced from one sample in a study of radiation and T cells in renal cell carcinoma. The time point here: baseline pretreatment blood. The treatment here: 15 Gy SBRT to primary tumor, nephrectomy 4 weeks later. TCRdb's copy holds only in-frame clones and misses some; the assay was immunoSEQ multiplex PCR. The data show approximately 150,000 clones, approximately 87% seen once. The sample here was blood, taken from a patient whose treatment included radiotherapy and nephrectomy. These receptors all stem from a woman in her forties or fifties with renal cell carcinoma.

This sequence joins TRBV6-5 and TRBJ1-5; tentatively, D is TRBD1 (6 bases). Germline V gives CDR1 MNHEY, CDR2 SVGAGI. Trimming stripped 2 bases from V and 4 bases from J, with 12 bases between. The CDR3 is made up of 15 amino acids. The CDR3 bases are TGTGCCAGCAGTTACAGGCAGGGGCAAAATCAGCCCCAGCATTTT. It is translated as CASSYRQGQNQPQHF.

As DNA, the CDR3 is TGTGCCAGCTCACCGTCAAGCTCTGGGGCCAACGTCCTGACTTTC. Protein: CASSPSSSGANVLTF. The chain joins TRBV18 to TRBJ2-6; D remains ambiguous. Deletions cut 3 bases from V and 0 bases from J, with 6 bases between. CDR1 and CDR2 from the germline V gene are KGHSH and LQKENI. There are 15 residues in the CDR3.

The chain couples TRBV29-1 to TRBJ1-5; TRBD1 is a possible D gene (6 bases). The length of the CDR3 is 14 residues. CDR1 and CDR2 from the germline V gene are SQVTM and ANQGSEA. V was cut by 7 bases and J by 4 bases, with 17 bases left in between. The CDR3 is CSGTIGGENQPQHF. CDR3 DNA sequence: TGCAGCGGAACTATCGGGGGCGAAAATCAGCCCCAGCATTTT.

V gene TRBV9 combines with J gene TRBJ2-3; 12 nucleotides line up with TRBD2. The CDR3 covers 16 residues. After removal of 2 bases from V and 1 base from J, the junction contained 2 bases not matched to a gene. Germline V gene sequence: CDR1 SGDLS, CDR2 YYNGEE. CDR3 bases: TGTGCCAGCAGCGTGACTAGCGGGGGTCGCACAGATACGCAGTATTTT. Translated, it gives CASSVTSGGRTDTQYF.

CDR3 in amino acids: CASSEDHQQFF. The CDR3 DNA sequence: TGTGCCAGCAGTGAGGATCATCAGCAGTTCTTC. The V call is TRBV2, the J call TRBJ2-1, with D unclear. With 3 bases removed from V and 11 bases from J, the gap between germline ends came to 8 bases. Germline lookup yields CDR1 SNHLY and CDR2 FYNNEI. The CDR3 runs 11 residues.

The chain employs TRBV7-9 and TRBJ1-2; no firm D call. The germline gives CDR1 SEHNR, CDR2 FQNEAQ (reference sequence). The CDR3 totals 10 residues. V was trimmed by 5 bases and J by 5 bases, leaving 3 bases between them. CDR3 DNA sequence: TGTGCCAGCAGCCCATATGGCTACACCTTC. Its protein is CASSPYGYTF.

The chain couples TRBV7-2 to TRBJ2-2, with a weak D call TRBD2 (5 bases). The V and J ends lost 5 bases and 6 bases respectively, with 10 bases between them. The CDR3 is 13 amino acids. In germline, CDR1 is SGHTA, CDR2 FQGNSA. The CDR3 here is CASSPTRAGELFF. The CDR3 region has the DNA TGTGCCAGCAGCCCAACGAGGGCCGGGGAGCTGTTTTTT.

This clone was seen once. The chain combines TRBV27 with TRBJ1-1, with D perhaps TRBD1 (5 bases). Trimming took 6 bases from V and 3 from J, leaving 11 bases between them. Germline V gene data show CDR1 as MNHEY and CDR2 as SMNVEV (reference sequence). The CDR3 extends over 13 amino acids. In DNA, the CDR3 is TGTGCCAGCAGGGGACGGCCCGACACTGAAGCTTTCTTT. Protein: CASRGRPDTEAFF.